The subject of this entry is one TCR beta chain. The data derive from a study of blood T cell repertoires in COVID-19. Study-level background: Samples representing acute and convalescent COVID-19 were sourced from the United States, Italy and Spain.

Using immunoSEQ multiplex PCR, the repertoire was profiled, and TCRdb retains in-frame clones only, with some absent. The data hold some 520,000 clones, with 89% observed a single time. Sequencing used peripheral blood. The origin of this receptor is a man aged 18 to 30 with COVID-19, enrolled during active disease.

The CDR3 reads CASSYEVHLNQETQYF. CDR3 nucleotide sequence: TGTGCCAGCAGCTACGAGGTCCATTTAAATCAAGAGACCCAGTACTTC. This chain links TRBV7-2 with TRBJ2-5; D unresolved. CDR3 size: 16 residues. The ends were cut back, 4 bases at V and 2 bases at J, with 17 bases in the middle. Germline-derived CDR1 and CDR2 are SGHTA and FQGNSA.